The 24 T cell receptor beta chains in this list originate from one sample, sequenced in a study of memory CD4+ T cells and cytomegalovirus serostatus. Single viable CD3+CD4+CD8-CD45RO+ cells were sorted as the memory CD4+ T cells. The repertoire was sequenced with immunoSEQ multiplex PCR; TCRdb's copy has only in-frame clones and lacks some. The sample has some 44,000 clones, around 72% seen once; the top ten hold under 0.7%. Sequencing was done on a sample of memory CD4+ T cells from blood. Source of these receptors: an adult in good health and CMV-seronegative.

V gene TRBV7-2 combines with J gene TRBJ2-7; D is perhaps TRBD2 (6 bases). The CDR3 spans 13 residues. V was trimmed by 2 bases and J by 3 bases, leaving 8 bases between them. The V gene's germline CDR1 is SGHTA and CDR2 FQGNSA. The CDR3 sequence is CASSLQEGYEQYF. CDR3 coding DNA: TGTGCCAGCAGCTTACAGGAGGGCTACGAGCAGTACTTC. The complete variable domain, with remaining parts taken from reference TRBV7-2 and TRBJ2-7, reads GAGVSQSPSNKVTEKGKDVELRCDPISGHTALYWYRQSLGQGLEFLIYFQGNSAPDKSGLPSDRFSAERTGGSVSTLTIQRTQQEDSAVYLCASSLQEGYEQYFGPGTRLTVT.

The chain combines TRBV4-2 with TRBJ2-3; no clear D. The germline gives CDR1 LGHNA, CDR2 YNFKEQ. The CDR3 spans 13 residues. V was shortened by 5 bases and J by 2 bases, with 8 bases between the two germline ends. CDR3 DNA: TGTGCCAGCAGCAAAAGACCCACAGATACGCAGTATTTT. Translating it yields CASSKRPTDTQYF.

DNA of the CDR3: TGTGCCAGCTCACGAGCCGGGACAGGGGATCAGCCCCAGCATTTT. Amino acids: CASSRAGTGDQPQHF. This chain joins TRBV18 and TRBJ1-5; 10 bases agree with TRBD1. V was clipped by 4 bases and J by 5 bases; unmatched bases: 5. This CDR3 contains 15 residues. The germline V gene has CDR1 KGHSH and CDR2 LQKENI.

V gene TRBV19 combines with J gene TRBJ1-1, with 9 nucleotides matching TRBD1. Germline CDR1 LNHDA, CDR2 SQIVND (reference sequence). The CDR3 extends over 16 amino acids. The V segment lost 9 bases and the J segment 4 bases; nucleotides outside the gene matches: 15. Here the CDR3 reads CASLTFTGGAGTEAFF. The CDR3 bases are TGTGCCAGCCTTACTTTCACAGGGGGCGCGGGCACTGAAGCTTTCTTT.

This clone was seen just once. The rearrangement uses TRBV6-1 and TRBJ2-7; D uncertain. This CDR3 contains 14 residues. The V end was cut by 8 bases, the J end by 0 bases, with 14 bases between. Germline V gene data show CDR1 as MNHNS and CDR2 as SASEGT. The CDR3 here is CASLWSTSSYEQYF. CDR3 coding DNA: TGTGCCAGCCTCTGGTCCACCTCCTCCTACGAGCAGTACTTC.

This chain links TRBV30 with TRBJ1-6; possible D gene TRBD1, 5 bases. Germline loops: CDR1 GTSNPN, CDR2 SVGIG (reference sequence). The CDR3 spans 17 residues. Trimming took off 4 bases at V and 0 bases at J, with 16 bases between the two ends. CDR3: CAWTSGMTSSYNSPLHF. DNA of the CDR3: TGTGCCTGGACCTCAGGGATGACCAGCTCCTATAATTCACCCCTCCACTTT. The full variable domain, its missing parts supplied by reference TRBV30 and TRBJ1-6, is SQTIHQWPATLVQPVGSPLSLECTVEGTSNPNLYWYRQAAGRGLQLLFYSVGIGQISSEVPQNLSASRPQDRQFILSSKKLLLSDSGFYLCAWTSGMTSSYNSPLHFGNGTRLTVT.

The chain is built from TRBV14 and TRBJ1-1; no clear D. Germline-derived CDR1 and CDR2 are SGHDN and FVKESK. V lost 4 bases and J 1 base, leaving 7 bases between the germline ends. CDR3 length: 13 amino acids. The CDR3: CASSRAGNTEAFF. The CDR3 DNA follows: TGTGCCAGCAGCCGGGCCGGGAACACTGAAGCTTTCTTT.

The V gene is TRBV5-6, the J gene TRBJ1-2; D ambiguous. In germline, CDR1 is SGHDT, CDR2 YYEEEE. The CDR3 covers 13 residues. The V end was cut by 0 bases, the J end by 2 bases, with 5 bases between. The CDR3 DNA reads TGTGCCAGCAGCTTGGAAGGAAACTATGGCTACACCTTC. This translates into CASSLEGNYGYTF.

The rearrangement links TRBV27 to TRBJ2-7; perhaps TRBD2 as D (6 bases). The CDR3 spans 15 residues. From germline, CDR1 is MNHEY and CDR2 SMNVEV (reference sequence). V was pared by 7 bases and J by 0 bases, with 16 bases between. Here the CDR3 reads CASKRATGSSYEQYF. The CDR3 coding sequence is TGTGCCAGCAAGCGGGCGACGGGGAGCTCCTACGAGCAGTACTTC.

This clone was picked up one time. The chain joins TRBV4-2 to TRBJ2-1; 8 bases are shared with TRBD2. The CDR3 spans 17 residues. Germline V gives CDR1 LGHNA, CDR2 YNFKEQ. The J segment lost 1 base and the V segment lost 0 bases, leaving 5 bases of the junction unmatched. Here the CDR3 DNA reads TGTGCCAGCAGCCAAGATGTGAGCGGGGGTTCCTACAATGAGCAGTTCTTC. Its protein product is CASSQDVSGGSYNEQFF.

This clone was counted between two and nine times. This sequence joins TRBV25-1 and TRBJ1-1, with D possibly TRBD1 on 5 matching bases. V gave up 7 bases and J gave up 7 bases, with 10 bases separating them. Germline V lookup: CDR1 MGHDK, CDR2 SYGVNS. The CDR3 contains 11 residues. The CDR3 region is CASKRGGEAFF. CDR3 DNA sequence: TGTGCCAGCAAGAGGGGTGGTGAAGCTTTCTTT.

The chain links TRBV5-1 to TRBJ1-6, with 10 bases that match TRBD1. CDR1 and CDR2 (germline): SGHRS, YFSETQ. The ends lost 4 bases at V and 7 bases at J; junction bases unmatched: 8. The CDR3 is 16 residues long. The CDR3 sequence is CASSPARQGANSPLHF. In nucleotides, the CDR3 is TGCGCCAGCAGCCCCGCTAGACAGGGGGCGAATTCACCCCTCCACTTT.

The gene calls are TRBV27 and TRBJ2-5; possibly TRBD2 for D (7 bases). V lost 6 bases, J lost 5 bases, and 19 bases lay in between. Per the germline V gene, CDR1 is MNHEY and CDR2 is SMNVEV (reference sequence). This CDR3 is built from 15 residues. The CDR3 DNA reads as TGTGCCAGCAGCTTGGGGGGGCGGACTGAGGAGACCCAGTACTTC. Translating it yields CASSLGGRTEETQYF.

This clone was seen a few times. This chain's CDR3 is CASSFQRNTEAFF. In DNA form, the CDR3 reads TGTGCCAGCAGTTTTCAACGGAACACTGAAGCTTTCTTT. The rearrangement links TRBV27 to TRBJ1-1, with D uncertain. Trimming left V 3 bases short and J 1 base short, with 6 bases between. Germline assignment: CDR1 MNHEY and CDR2 SMNVEV (reference sequence). The CDR3 length is 13 residues.

The V call is TRBV4-1, the J call TRBJ1-2; 8 bases fit TRBD1. Germline loops: CDR1 MGHRA, CDR2 YSYEKL. V was clipped by 4 bases and J by 7 bases; unmatched bases: 14. The CDR3 is 16 residues long. For the CDR3, the DNA is TGCGCCAGCAGCCTATCCCCGGCAGGGGGCGTTCGTGGCTACACCTTC. Translating gives CASSLSPAGGVRGYTF.

The J gene is TRBJ1-5, the V gene TRBV7-4, with a possible D match to TRBD1 (5 bases). The CDR3 has 15 residues. Germline V gene data show CDR1 as SGHVT and CDR2 as SQSDAQ. With 1 base removed from V and 3 bases from J, the gap between germline ends came to 10 bases. The CDR3 DNA follows: TGTGCCAGCAGCTTAGAGCCCAGGGTCAATCAGCCCCAGCATTTT. Its protein is CASSLEPRVNQPQHF.

The V gene is TRBV6-1, the J gene TRBJ2-7, with D possibly TRBD1 on 5 matching bases. The CDR3 loop spans 11 amino acids. V was shortened by 5 bases and J by 7 bases, with 9 bases between the two germline ends. Germline V gene data show CDR1 as MNHNS and CDR2 as SASEGT. In nucleotides, the CDR3 is TGTGCCAGCAGTCCAAACAGGGAGCAGTACTTC. As protein: CASSPNREQYF.

The J gene is TRBJ2-7, the V gene TRBV6-1, with no clear D. CDR1 is MNHNS, CDR2 SASEGT, per germline. V was clipped by 2 bases and J by 3 bases, with 20 bases between them. The CDR3 sequence is 17 residues long. The DNA of the CDR3 is TGTGCCAGCAGTGAAATGGTAGTTCAGGCCTTCCTCTACGAGCAGTACTTC. This translates into CASSEMVVQAFLYEQYF.

V gene TRBV4-2 combines with J gene TRBJ1-4; D gene uncertain. Germline V gene data show CDR1 as LGHNA and CDR2 as YNFKEQ. Trimming took 0 bases from V and 4 from J, leaving 12 bases between them. The CDR3 totals 16 residues. The CDR3 coding sequence is TGTGCCAGCAGCCAAGAGTCCCGCAGGAGTAATGAAAAACTGTTTTTT. This translates into CASSQESRRSNEKLFF.

This clone has a handful of counts. The rearrangement uses TRBV5-4 and TRBJ2-3; TRBD2 matches 10 bases. The junction had 15 bases not matched to a gene; V was cut back by 0 bases and J by 5 bases. Germline V CDR1 and CDR2: SGHNT, YYREEE (reference sequence). The CDR3 has 19 amino acids. The CDR3: CASSLVFRSSGGAQDTQYF. CDR3 DNA sequence: TGTGCCAGCAGCTTGGTGTTCCGGTCGAGCGGGGGGGCTCAAGATACGCAGTATTTT.

In this sample, this clone turned up once. The V gene is TRBV7-8, the J gene TRBJ1-2; TRBD1 matches at 7 bases. Germline CDR1 SGHVS, CDR2 FQNEAQ. J lost 8 bases, V lost 4 bases, and 7 bases had no gene match. The CDR3 length is 13 residues. Here the CDR3 reads CASSSDRARGYTF. CDR3 DNA: TGTGCCAGCAGCTCAGACAGGGCTCGGGGCTACACCTTC.

A single count supports this clone. The V call is TRBV5-1, the J call TRBJ2-7; 8 nucleotides align to TRBD1. The J segment lost 5 bases and the V segment lost 0 bases, leaving 4 bases of the junction unmatched. The germline V gene has CDR1 SGHRS and CDR2 YFSETQ. This CDR3 spans 14 amino acids. CDR3 in DNA: TGCGCCAGCAGCTTGGTTCTGGACAGGGACGAGCAGTACTTC. Translation gives CASSLVLDRDEQYF.

With respect to this clone: Other nucleotide sequences from this sample produce the same CDR3. This sequence joins TRBV18 and TRBJ2-1, with TRBD2 matching 11 bases. This CDR3 spans 15 amino acids. Germline V gives CDR1 KGHSH, CDR2 LQKENI. The trim removed 6 bases at V and 5 bases at J, leaving 6 bases unmatched. The CDR3 protein is CASSPGLAGDNEQFF. CDR3 in DNA: TGTGCCAGCTCCCCCGGACTAGCGGGTGACAATGAGCAGTTCTTC.

The chain couples TRBV18 to TRBJ1-1; TRBD1 matches at 7 bases. CDR1 KGHSH and CDR2 LQKENI come from the germline V gene. Trimming cost V 5 bases and J 2 bases; bases outside gene matches: 11. This CDR3 is built from 16 residues. As DNA, the CDR3 is TGTGCCAGCTCAAGTTGGCTTACAGGGGTCAACACTGAAGCTTTCTTT. Translation: CASSSWLTGVNTEAFF.